This T cell receptor beta chain was recovered during a study of blood T cell repertoires in COVID-19. This table comes from immunoSEQ multiplex PCR, and its TCRdb copy is limited to in-frame clones, with some not included. The sample includes around 250,000 clones, just over 85% seen only once; the top ten take approximately 2%. The sequencing input was peripheral blood. This receptor was taken from a man aged 25-45 years who had recovered from COVID-19.

DNA of the CDR3: TGTGCCAGTATGCTAGCGGGTTCAGGCGCAGATACGCAGTATTTT. Its protein product is CASMLAGSGADTQYF. The chain couples TRBV19 to TRBJ2-3, with 8 bases that match TRBD2. Germline V lookup: CDR1 LNHDA, CDR2 SQIVND (reference sequence). The CDR3 totals 15 residues. The ends lost 7 bases at V and 4 bases at J; junction bases unmatched: 10.